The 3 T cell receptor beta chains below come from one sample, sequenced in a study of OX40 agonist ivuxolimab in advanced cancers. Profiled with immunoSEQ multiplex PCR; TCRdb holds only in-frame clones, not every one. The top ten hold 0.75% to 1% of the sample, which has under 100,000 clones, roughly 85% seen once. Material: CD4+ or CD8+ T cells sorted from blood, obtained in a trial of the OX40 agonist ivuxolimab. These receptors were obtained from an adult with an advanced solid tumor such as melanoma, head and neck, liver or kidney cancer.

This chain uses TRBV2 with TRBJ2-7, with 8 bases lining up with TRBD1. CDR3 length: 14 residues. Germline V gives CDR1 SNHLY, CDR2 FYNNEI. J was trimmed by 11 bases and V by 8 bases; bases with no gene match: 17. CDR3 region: CASHPGQVITGKYF. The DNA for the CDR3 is TGTGCCAGCCATCCGGGACAGGTTATCACGGGCAAGTACTTC.

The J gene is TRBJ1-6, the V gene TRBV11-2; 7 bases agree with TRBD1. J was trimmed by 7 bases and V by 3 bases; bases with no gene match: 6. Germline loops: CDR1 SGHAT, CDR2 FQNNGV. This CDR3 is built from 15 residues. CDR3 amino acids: CASSLAWDSNSPLHF. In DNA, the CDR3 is TGTGCCAGCAGCTTGGCGTGGGACAGCAATTCACCCCTCCACTTT.

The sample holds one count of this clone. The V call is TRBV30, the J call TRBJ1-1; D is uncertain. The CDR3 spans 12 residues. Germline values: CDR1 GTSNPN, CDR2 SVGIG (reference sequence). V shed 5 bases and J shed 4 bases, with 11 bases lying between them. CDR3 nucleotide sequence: TGTGCCTGGGGAGGACGGCCCACTGAAGCTTTCTTT. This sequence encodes CAWGGRPTEAFF.